A selection of T cell receptor beta chains follows, all from one sample in a study of CD8 T cells in ankylosing spondylitis. TCRdb re-called the 5' RACE reads through MiXCR, storing one row per CDR3 protein. The repertoire holds some 330,000 distinct CDR3 sequences, less than 10% seen once, with more than 14% in the top ten. Input material: blood, either unsorted or a sorted T cell fraction (not recorded which). The source is a male donor with ankylosing spondylitis. Each CDR3 is given with its conserved first and last residue. The D gene is left open where the match is weak. Some rows mark clone size as missing; the rest say once, few, many or name a class of expanded clone.

TRBD2	TRBV7-8	TRBJ2-1	many	TGTGCCAGCAGCCCCTTTGGGGGAGGGGATTACAATGAGCAGTTCTTC	CASSPFGGGDYNEQFF
NA	TRBV6-5	TRBJ1-4	few	TGTGCCAGCAGTTACCCCTTCAGTAATGAAAAACTGTTTTTT	CASSYPFSNEKLFF
TRBD2	TRBV4-1	TRBJ2-3	many	TGCGCCAGCAGCCAAGTGGCTAGCGGGAGAACGAATACGCAGTATTTT	CASSQVASGRTNTQYF
NA	TRBV2	TRBJ2-1	NA	TGTGCCAGCAGCCACAGGGTAGTCTCCTACAATGAGCAGTTCTTC	CASSHRVVSYNEQFF
NA	TRBV10-3	TRBJ2-3	few	TGTGCCACCGAGGGGCAGGGAGCCGATACGCAGTATTTT	CATEGQGADTQYF
NA	TRBV5-1	TRBJ2-7	NA	TGCGCCAGCAGCTTGGTCGATCGGGAATACGAGCAGTACTTC	CASSLVDREYEQYF
NA	TRBV18	TRBJ2-3	NA	TGTGCCAGCTCACCCCGCTATACGCAGTATTTT	CASSPRYTQYF
NA	TRBV3-1	TRBJ2-3	few	TGTGCCAGCAGCCAAGACTCCTCAGATACGCAGTATTTT	CASSQDSSDTQYF
NA	TRBV7-8	TRBJ2-5	NA	TGTGCCAGCAGCAAGGGACGGCAAGAGACCCAGTACTTC	CASSKGRQETQYF
NA	TRBV4-2	TRBJ2-1	few	TGTGCCAGCAGCCAAGAGGCACCTTGGTTAGCGGACAATGAGCAGTTCTTC	CASSQEAPWLADNEQFF
NA	TRBV4-1	TRBJ2-1	few	TGCGCCAGCAGAGACCAGGGGACGGCCGCCACCAGAGCGGGAATAGAATTC	CASRDQGTAATRAGIEF
TRBD2	TRBV29-1	TRBJ2-7	many	TGCAGTACGATAGCGGGAGACCACGAGCAGTACTTC	CSTIAGDHEQYF
TRBD2	TRBV10-3	TRBJ2-1	NA	TGTGCCACCCTTAGCGGGAAGGACAATGAGCAGTTCTTC	CATLSGKDNEQFF
NA	TRBV4-3	TRBJ2-1	NA	TGCGCCAGCAGCCAAGGTGCGGGACAGACTGTCTACAATGAGCAGTTCTTC	CASSQGAGQTVYNEQFF
NA	TRBV25-1	TRBJ1-1	NA	TGTGCCAGCAGTGATGCCGGGGTCACTGAAGCTTTCTTT	CASSDAGVTEAFF
NA	TRBV27	TRBJ2-3	few	TGTGCCAGTTCCAGGCCGGGACCTCAAGGAACAGATACGCAGTATTTT	CASSRPGPQGTDTQYF
NA	TRBV5-1	TRBJ2-7	many	TGCGCCAGCAGCTTGGGGCAGAACGCCTACGAGCAGTACTTC	CASSLGQNAYEQYF
NA	TRBV28	TRBJ2-3	few	TGTGCCAGCAGTTTACTCCTGCGGCGTACCCCAATTTCTAGCACAGATACGCAGTATTTT	CASSLLLRRTPISSTDTQYF
NA	TRBV12-3/TRBV12-4	TRBJ1-2	many	TGTGCCAGCAGTCTACTTAACTATGGCTACACCTTC	CASSLLNYGYTF
NA	TRBV7-9	TRBJ1-5	NA	TGTGCCAGCAGCGCCGGGTCCTCGGGTCCAAATCAGCCCCAGCATTTT	CASSAGSSGPNQPQHF
NA	TRBV18	TRBJ2-6	few	TGTGCCAGCTCACCAATAAGGCGTCTTGGGGCCAACGTCCTGACTTTC	CASSPIRRLGANVLTF
NA	TRBV5-1	TRBJ2-5	few	TGCGCCAGCAGCTCGAACGGGAGATATATGGAGACCCAGTACTTC	CASSSNGRYMETQYF
TRBD2	TRBV29-1	TRBJ2-4	few	TGCAGCGTTTCGTCTAGCGGGGTGACCAAAAACATTCAGTACTTC	CSVSSSGVTKNIQYF
NA	TRBV5-1	TRBJ1-6	few	TGCGCCAGCAGCTTGGCCGGGGTTTTGGATTCACCCCTCCACTTT	CASSLAGVLDSPLHF
NA	TRBV29-1	TRBJ1-2	NA	TGCAGCGTTAGAGGACGGATCTATGGCTACACCTTC	CSVRGRIYGYTF
NA	TRBV30	TRBJ2-3	many	TGTGCCTGGAGTGTACACCCCCCGGGAGTGGGCACAGATACGCAGTATTTT	CAWSVHPPGVGTDTQYF
NA	TRBV29-1	TRBJ1-1	many	TGCAGCGTCGCAGGGAATAGCGACACTGAAGCTTTCTTT	CSVAGNSDTEAFF
NA	TRBV5-1	TRBJ1-4	NA	TGCGCCAGCATGGCAGGGACCACTAATGAAAAACTGTTTTTT	CASMAGTTNEKLFF
NA	TRBV6-5	TRBJ2-3	few	TGTGCCAGCACCGCTAGCACAGATACGCAGTATTTT	CASTASTDTQYF
NA	TRBV2	TRBJ1-2	NA	TGTGCCCTCTTCTTAGGCTATGGCTACACCTTC	CALFLGYGYTF
NA	TRBV28	TRBJ2-7	few	TGTGCCAGCAGTTTATCGGACTTTATTATGGCCTACGAGCAGTACTTC	CASSLSDFIMAYEQYF
TRBD2	TRBV11-2	TRBJ2-7	few	TGTGCCAGCAGGATCCCGGGACTAGCGAACCACGAGCAGTACTTC	CASRIPGLANHEQYF
TRBD1	TRBV6-1	TRBJ1-1	many	TGTGCCAGCAGCCGAGGACAGGGAAAATTATCGACTGAAGCTTTCTTT	CASSRGQGKLSTEAFF
TRBD1	TRBV4-3	TRBJ2-1	many	TGCGCCAGCAGCGAACAGGGGTGGGGGAGTTCGAATGAGCAGTTCTTC	CASSEQGWGSSNEQFF
NA	TRBV5-5	TRBJ2-1	NA	TGTGCCAGCAGCTTTCGCGGACGGCGAGACAATGAGCAGTTCTTC	CASSFRGRRDNEQFF
NA	TRBV27	TRBJ2-2	few	TGTGCCAGCAGTTTTAGCAGGGACGCCGGGGAGCTGTTTTTT	CASSFSRDAGELFF
NA	TRBV25-1	TRBJ2-2	NA	TGTGCCAGCAGTGAGACGCGCTTGGGCACCGGGGAGCTGTTTTTT	CASSETRLGTGELFF
NA	TRBV12-3/TRBV12-4	TRBJ2-1	many	TGTGCCAGCAGTTTAGAGTATTCTGGGACTCACTACAATGAGCAGTTCTTC	CASSLEYSGTHYNEQFF
NA	TRBV7-2	TRBJ2-1	few	TGTGCCAGCAGCTTCTCAGGGGACAATGAGCAGTTCTTC	CASSFSGDNEQFF
TRBD2	TRBV29-1	TRBJ2-2	many	TGCAGCGTAAAGTCGGGAGGACCCACCGGGGAGCTGTTTTTT	CSVKSGGPTGELFF
NA	TRBV11-2	TRBJ1-1	few	TGTGCCAGCAGCTTAGAATCAGGCGTTGAAGCTTTCTTT	CASSLESGVEAFF
TRBD1	TRBV5-1	TRBJ2-3	few	TGCGCCAGCAGCACGGGACAGTACACAGATACGCAGTATTTT	CASSTGQYTDTQYF
NA	TRBV7-3	TRBJ2-7	many	TGTGCCAGCAGTTCGGACAGAAGCTACGAGCAGTACTTC	CASSSDRSYEQYF
NA	TRBV5-1	TRBJ2-3	NA	TGCGCCAGCAGCGTGGACCCTTCGGGCTCAGATACGCAGTATTTT	CASSVDPSGSDTQYF
NA	TRBV28	TRBJ2-1	NA	TGTGCCAGCAGTTTCGGTCGGCGGACAATTTACAATGAGCAGTTCTTC	CASSFGRRTIYNEQFF
TRBD1	TRBV6-2/TRBV6-3	TRBJ2-5	few	TGTGCCAGCAGTTACGGGGACAGGGACCAAGAGACCCAGTACTTC	CASSYGDRDQETQYF
NA	TRBV12-5	TRBJ2-1	few	TGTGCTAGTGTTTGGGGGTCCAATGAGCAGTTCTTC	CASVWGSNEQFF
NA	TRBV20-1	TRBJ1-1	NA	TGCAGTGCTAGCGACCTTCAGGGGTGGAACACTGAAGCTTTCTTT	CSASDLQGWNTEAFF
NA	TRBV7-2	TRBJ2-3	NA	TGTGCCAGCAGCTTAGAGGGAGGAGCTGGCACAGATACGCAGTATTTT	CASSLEGGAGTDTQYF
NA	TRBV29-1	TRBJ2-1	many	TGCAGCTCTGGGCTTTCCTACAATGAGCAGTTCTTC	CSSGLSYNEQFF